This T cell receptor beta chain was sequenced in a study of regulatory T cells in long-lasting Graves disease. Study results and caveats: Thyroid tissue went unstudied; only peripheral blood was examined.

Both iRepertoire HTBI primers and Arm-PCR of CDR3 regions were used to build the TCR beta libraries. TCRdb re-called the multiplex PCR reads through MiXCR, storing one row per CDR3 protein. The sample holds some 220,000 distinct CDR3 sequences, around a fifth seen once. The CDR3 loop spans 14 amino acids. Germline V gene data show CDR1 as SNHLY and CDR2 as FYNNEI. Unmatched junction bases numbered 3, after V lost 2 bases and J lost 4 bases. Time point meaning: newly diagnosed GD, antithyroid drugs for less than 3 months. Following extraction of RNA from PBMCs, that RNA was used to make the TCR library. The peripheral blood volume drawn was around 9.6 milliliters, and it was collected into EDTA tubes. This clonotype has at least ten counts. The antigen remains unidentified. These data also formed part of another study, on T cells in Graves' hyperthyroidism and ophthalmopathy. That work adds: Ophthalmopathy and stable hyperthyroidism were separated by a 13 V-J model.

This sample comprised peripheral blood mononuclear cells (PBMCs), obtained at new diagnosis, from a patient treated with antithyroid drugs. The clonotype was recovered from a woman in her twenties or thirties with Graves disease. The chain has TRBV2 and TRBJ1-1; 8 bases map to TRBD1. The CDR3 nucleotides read TGTGCCAGCAGTGAACCCCAGGGGGCCACTGAAGCTTTCTTT. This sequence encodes CASSEPQGATEAFF.